This T cell receptor (beta chain) emerged from a study of identical twins (dated by TCRdb to about 2016). For the study in its entirety: To test whether fetal clonotypes persist, the study used deep sequencing on TCR alpha and beta repertoires from monozygotic twins, unrelated adults of various ages, and cord blood. To rule out contamination, the twin experiments were replicated at different times with different library preparation protocols. Study-level results and caveats: Invariant T cells such as MAIT and iNKT could partly confound zero-insertion analyses, although diverse VJ usage argued against such confounding for most clonotypes. Abundant cord blood beta clonotypes carried fewer insertions; young adult naive repertoires showed a weaker similar trend, while memory repertoires showed none. Compared with coincidental sharing between unrelated individuals, out-of-frame TCR alpha sequences shared between twins had an excess of sequences with low generation probability. Excess twin sharing in beta out-of-frame sequences was weaker because fewer shared sequences lowered the signal-to-noise ratio. In monozygotic twins, recombination models systematically underestimated out-of-frame TCR alpha sharing, but the models matched the sharing seen between unrelated individuals. Because the same donors could not be followed over many years, the conclusions depended on cross-sectional statistical analysis.

All donors were healthy Caucasians. Miltenyi CD45RO+ enrichment and human naive T-cell isolation kits were used to isolate memory (CD45RO+) and naive T cells from PBMC. To prepare the library, 5' RACE was applied. The sequencer was an Illumina HiSeq 2000. Template switching added a universal primer binding site, and the final cDNA carried a unique molecular identifier that allowed TCR cDNA molecules to be counted accurately. First-strand cDNA for TCR alpha and beta chains was synthesized from specific primers in the conserved constant-segment region. To control for contamination, each cDNA library was double barcoded with a SMART-Mk sample barcode plus Illumina barcodes. TruSeq adapter sequences and Illumina sample barcodes were added in two successive PCR steps. TCR alpha and beta cDNA libraries were sequenced on the Illumina HiSeq platform with custom primers. In the paper's pipeline: Raw reads were processed with MiGEC to extract unique molecular identifiers, and MiXCR was used to determine CDR3 positions. Recombination models were inferred per individual with the repgenHMM and IGoR tools using an EM algorithm. The analysis of shared clonotypes was done with the tcR package in R, with sharing normalized by the product of cloneset sizes. Out-of-frame nonproductive sequences were analyzed to study raw recombination free of thymic and clonal selection effects. TCRdb reran the public reads through fastp at Q25 and MiXCR, keeping productive beta chains. Each entry merges the rows of one CDR3 protein and shows their most common DNA and genes. The V and J calls come from TCRdb's annotation, not from the publication. The sample data list roughly 250,000 distinct CDR3 sequences, and roughly an eighth of these were observed just once. Around 9% of the sample comes from the top ten.

From cysteine to phenylalanine, the CDR3 is 15 amino acids long. Only the CDR3 region is kept as DNA, spanning 45 bases read in frame from base 1. CDR1 DFQATT and CDR2 SNEGSKA were looked up in the germline V gene (reference sequence). For this chain, trimming is 3 bases at the V end and 2 bases at the J end, and the number of junction bases without a gene match is 8. Of note for this clonotype: Its antigen has not been determined. The sample holds no much larger clone one base away, and base qualities are not on file.

The clonotype originates from a woman in her late teens or twenties in good health. The sequence is built from TRBV20-1 and TRBJ2-5, and 8 junction bases match TRBD2. The specimen sequenced was memory (CD45RO+) T cells sorted from blood. Taken with the paper, the label for cell subset or site translates to: CD45RO+ enriched T cells. For the CDR3, the sequence is CSARALLADQETQYF. The nucleotides are TGCAGTGCTAGGGCCCTACTAGCGGATCAAGAGACCCAGTACTTC.